These 24 T cell receptor beta chains originate from one sample sequenced in a study of technical replicates of blood from a handful of donors. The assay was immunoSEQ multiplex PCR, and TCRdb's table has in-frame clones only and misses some. This sample yields some 87,000 clones, of which about 97% are seen a single time; 0.18% belongs to the top ten. The sequencing sample was made of T cells isolated from PBMCs. The receptors were sampled from a human donor in good health.

The V call is TRBV6-6, the J call TRBJ2-6, with no clear D. CDR3 length: 16 residues. Trimming stripped 2 bases from V and 0 bases from J, with 8 bases between. Germline assignment: CDR1 MNHNY and CDR2 SVGAGI (reference sequence). In nucleotides, the CDR3 is TGTGCCAGCAGTTACCCCCCGAGCTCTGGGGCCAACGTCCTGACTTTC. Amino acid sequence: CASSYPPSSGANVLTF.

This chain connects TRBV9 to TRBJ1-5; D gene ambiguous. Germline CDR1 and CDR2: SGDLS and YYNGEE. The CDR3 is 13 residues long. Trimming pared 2 bases from V and 6 bases from J, leaving 9 bases between. The CDR3: CASSVGLGQPQHF. The CDR3, as DNA: TGTGCCAGCAGCGTCGGGTTGGGTCAGCCCCAGCATTTT. The full variable domain, with the rest looked up from reference TRBV9 and TRBJ1-5, is DSGVTQTPKHLITATGQRVTLRCSPRSGDLSVYWYQQSLDQGLQFLIQYYNGEERAKGNILERFSAQQFPDLHSELNLSSLELGDSALYFCASSVGLGQPQHFGDGTRLSIL.

This sequence joins TRBV18 and TRBJ1-1, with D tentatively TRBD1 (5 bases). The CDR3 is 16 amino acids. Germline assignment: CDR1 KGHSH and CDR2 LQKENI. The ends were cut back, 2 bases at V and 4 bases at J, with 17 bases in the middle. In DNA, the CDR3 is TGTGCCAGCTCACCAAATTCAGCCCAGCAGGGCACTGAAGCTTTCTTT. This codes for CASSPNSAQQGTEAFF. Variable domain in full (rest from reference TRBV18 and TRBJ1-1): NAGVMQNPRHLVRRRGQEARLRCSPMKGHSHVYWYRQLPEEGLKFMVYLQKENIIDESGMPKERFSAEFPKEGPSILRIQQVVRGDSAAYFCASSPNSAQQGTEAFFGQGTRLTVV.

This clone has just one count. This chain joins TRBV9 and TRBJ2-7; 8 bases are shared with TRBD2. V shed 3 bases and J 6 bases; nucleotides not matched to a gene: 8. Germline V gene sequence: CDR1 SGDLS, CDR2 YYNGEE. This CDR3 comprises 14 residues. CDR3 sequence: CASSGGTRSREQYF. DNA of the CDR3: TGTGCCAGCAGCGGAGGGACTAGGTCTCGCGAGCAGTACTTC.

This chain links TRBV28 with TRBJ2-1; tentatively, D is TRBD1 (5 bases). V was shortened by 9 bases and J by 6 bases, with 15 bases between the two germline ends. The CDR3 is made up of 13 amino acids. CDR1 MDHEN and CDR2 SYDVKM come from the germline V gene. The CDR3 coding sequence is TGTGCCAGTTCGTCAGGGTATCTCAATGAGCAGTTCTTC. Protein product: CASSSGYLNEQFF.

The chain carries TRBV5-4 and TRBJ2-7, with 14 bases lining up with TRBD2. V shed 3 bases and J 6 bases; nucleotides not matched to a gene: 5. Germline CDR1 SGHNT, CDR2 YYREEE (reference sequence). The CDR3 length is 15 residues. CDR3 nucleotides: TGTGCCAGCAGCTCCCCCGGGACTAGCGGGAGCGAGCAGTACTTC. Translated: CASSSPGTSGSEQYF. Based on the CDR3 plus reference TRBV5-4 and TRBJ2-7, the full variable domain is ETGVTQSPTHLIKTRGQQVTLRCSSQSGHNTVSWYQQALGQGPQFIFQYYREEENGRGNFPPRFSGLQFPNYSSELNVNALELDDSALYLCASSSPGTSGSEQYFGPGTRLTVT.

The chain is built from TRBV7-2 and TRBJ2-3, with TRBD2 matching over 8 bases. From germline, CDR1 is SGHTA and CDR2 FQGNSA. J gave up 2 bases and V 6 bases, and 13 bases lay outside the gene matches. This CDR3 contains 17 residues. The CDR3: CASRSNPGGVSTDTQYF. The CDR3 region has the DNA TGTGCCAGCAGGTCCAACCCGGGGGGGGTCTCCACAGATACGCAGTATTTT.

The chain carries TRBV5-1 and TRBJ2-2; D remains unclear. The germline V gene encodes CDR1 SGHRS and CDR2 YFSETQ. The CDR3 is 15 amino acids. The V end lost 0 bases, the J end lost 7 bases, and 13 bases lay between the germline ends. CDR3 amino acids: CASSLELASGGELFF. CDR3 bases: TGCGCCAGCAGCTTGGAGTTGGCGTCGGGCGGGGAGCTGTTTTTT.

The V call is TRBV6-1, the J call TRBJ2-4, with a possible D match to TRBD2 (6 bases). The CDR3 consists of 14 residues. From germline, CDR1 is MNHNS and CDR2 SASEGT. Trimming stripped 6 bases from V and 0 bases from J, with 9 bases between. The CDR3 DNA follows: TGTGCCAGCAGGGAGGGGATAGCCAAAAACATTCAGTACTTC. Amino acids: CASREGIAKNIQYF.

The V call is TRBV2, the J call TRBJ2-7, with TRBD1 as a possible D gene (6 bases). V lost 11 bases to trimming and J lost 0 bases, with 20 bases between them. This CDR3 has 15 amino acids. Germline V gene lookup returns CDR1 SNHLY and CDR2 FYNNEI. The CDR3 nucleotides are TGTGCCCACACCGAAAGGGACACACTCTCCTACGAGCAGTACTTC. This translates into CAHTERDTLSYEQYF.

This clone has a single count. V and J are TRBV4-1 and TRBJ1-1, with a tentative D call TRBD1 (6 bases). CDR1 MGHRA and CDR2 YSYEKL come from the germline V gene. V lost 3 bases to trimming and J lost 5 bases, with 16 bases between them. The CDR3 is 15 residues long. CDR3 sequence (DNA): TGCGCCAGCAGCCACCAGCAGGGGAAGAATACTGAAGCTTTCTTT. Residues: CASSHQQGKNTEAFF.

The rearrangement links TRBV18 to TRBJ1-1; 11 nucleotides line up with TRBD1. Germline-derived CDR1 and CDR2 are KGHSH and LQKENI. V trimming: 5 bases; J trimming: 11 bases; junction bases outside the gene matches: 7. CDR3 length equals 13 residues. The CDR3 region is CASSTGTGGFAFF. The DNA of the CDR3 is TGTGCCAGCTCAACCGGGACAGGGGGATTTGCTTTCTTT.

This chain connects TRBV6-5 to TRBJ2-7, with TRBD1 matching over 7 bases. Germline CDR1 MNHEY, CDR2 SVGAGI. V lost 3 bases to trimming and J lost 3 bases; unmatched junction nucleotides: 11. There are 16 residues in the CDR3. The CDR3 DNA reads TGTGCCAGCAGTTATGGGACAGAACCACCTTACTACGAGCAGTACTTC. This sequence encodes CASSYGTEPPYYEQYF.

The chain couples TRBV5-4 to TRBJ2-6, with D uncertain. Germline V gene sequence: CDR1 SGHNT, CDR2 YYREEE (reference sequence). V was shortened by 0 bases and J by 0 bases, with 4 bases between the two germline ends. CDR3 length: 15 residues. The CDR3 sequence is CASSLELSGANVLTF. CDR3 bases: TGTGCCAGCAGCTTGGAGCTCTCTGGGGCCAACGTCCTGACTTTC.

The rearrangement uses TRBV14 and TRBJ2-3, with D possibly TRBD2 on 6 matching bases. V was cut by 6 bases and J by 2 bases, with 15 bases left in between. This CDR3 has 15 residues. The germline gives CDR1 SGHDN, CDR2 FVKESK. CDR3 region: CASSVRETYTDTQYF. DNA of the CDR3: TGTGCCAGCAGTGTACGGGAGACATACACAGATACGCAGTATTTT.

This clone was seen more than once but under ten times. The J gene is TRBJ2-1, the V gene TRBV9; 9 nucleotides line up with TRBD1. Trimming at V came to 0 bases and at J to 7 bases, leaving 11 bases not matched to a gene. The CDR3 loop spans 17 amino acids. The germline V gene has CDR1 SGDLS and CDR2 YYNGEE. The CDR3 DNA sequence: TGTGCCAGCAGCGTAGAAGCGGACAGGGGTAACTGGAATGAGCAGTTCTTC. Its protein product is CASSVEADRGNWNEQFF.

This sequence joins TRBV4-1 and TRBJ2-1; tentatively, D is TRBD1 (6 bases). Germline V lookup: CDR1 MGHRA, CDR2 YSYEKL. The CDR3 length is 14 residues. The germline V and J ends were trimmed by 3 bases and 6 bases, with 12 bases remaining between them. The CDR3 sequence: CASSQPGVLNEQFF. Here the CDR3 DNA reads TGCGCCAGCAGCCAGCCAGGGGTGCTCAATGAGCAGTTCTTC.

The V call is TRBV11-1, the J call TRBJ2-7; 7 bases fit TRBD2. The germline gives CDR1 SGHAT, CDR2 FQDESV (reference sequence). This CDR3 has 16 amino acids. The V gene end was trimmed by 5 bases and the J gene end by 0 bases; junction bases not matched to a gene: 10. The DNA for the CDR3 is TGTGCCAGCAGCCCGGAACTAGCGCCACACTCCTACGAGCAGTACTTC. Protein product: CASSPELAPHSYEQYF.

V is TRBV7-9 and J is TRBJ2-7; D possibly corresponds to TRBD1 (6 bases). Germline values: CDR1 SEHNR, CDR2 FQNEAQ (reference sequence). CDR3 length: 14 residues. The V gene lost 1 base and the J gene lost 3 bases, with 10 bases spanning the gap. In DNA form, the CDR3 reads TGTGCCAGCAGCTTAGGAGGACAGAACTACGAGCAGTACTTC. This encodes CASSLGGQNYEQYF.

The chain joins TRBV2 to TRBJ2-5, with TRBD2 matching 10 bases. From germline, CDR1 is SNHLY and CDR2 FYNNEI. The CDR3 extends over 16 amino acids. V gave up 5 bases and J gave up 1 base; unmatched junction bases: 7. The CDR3 sequence: CASSHRTSGLQETQYF. CDR3 coding DNA: TGTGCCAGCAGTCACCGGACTAGCGGACTCCAAGAGACCCAGTACTTC. The entire variable domain, with the rest obtained from reference TRBV2 and TRBJ2-5, is as follows: EPEVTQTPSHQVTQMGQEVILRCVPISNHLYFYWYRQILGQKVEFLVSFYNNEISEKSEIFDDQFSVERPDGSNFTLKIRSTKLEDSAMYFCASSHRTSGLQETQYFGPGTRLLVL.

V is TRBV29-1 and J is TRBJ1-2; 8 bases fit TRBD1. This CDR3 region has 16 residues. V was pared by 3 bases and J by 6 bases, with 15 bases of the junction left unmatched. Germline V gives CDR1 SQVTM, CDR2 ANQGSEA. Here the CDR3 DNA reads TGCAGCGTTGAGAGCCCTAGGGACAGGATACTGGATGGCTACACCTTC. It encodes CSVESPRDRILDGYTF.

This clone was found once. The genes are TRBV7-9 and TRBJ2-5, with TRBD1 identical over 10 bases. V lost 5 bases to trimming and J lost 4 bases; unmatched junction nucleotides: 4. The CDR3 contains 14 residues. The V gene's germline CDR1 is SEHNR and CDR2 FQNEAQ (reference sequence). The CDR3 DNA follows: TGTGCCAGCAGCCGCCGGGACAGGGGAGAGACCCAGTACTTC. Protein: CASSRRDRGETQYF.

The chain joins TRBV28 to TRBJ2-1, with D unresolved. V was clipped by 6 bases and J by 0 bases, with 15 bases between them. CDR3 size: 16 residues. From germline, CDR1 is MDHEN and CDR2 SYDVKM. In DNA, the CDR3 is TGTGCCAGCAGCCCCTCCGGGTCTTTCTCCTACAATGAGCAGTTCTTC. Translating it yields CASSPSGSFSYNEQFF.

This chain joins TRBV29-1 and TRBJ2-7; 12 bases are a match to TRBD2. After removal of 6 bases from V and 6 bases from J, the junction contained 9 bases not matched to a gene. The CDR3 length is 14 residues. Germline loops: CDR1 SQVTM, CDR2 ANQGSEA. CDR3 loop: CSVAGTSGSGEQYF. The CDR3 DNA is TGCAGCGTCGCCGGGACTAGCGGGTCGGGCGAGCAGTACTTC.